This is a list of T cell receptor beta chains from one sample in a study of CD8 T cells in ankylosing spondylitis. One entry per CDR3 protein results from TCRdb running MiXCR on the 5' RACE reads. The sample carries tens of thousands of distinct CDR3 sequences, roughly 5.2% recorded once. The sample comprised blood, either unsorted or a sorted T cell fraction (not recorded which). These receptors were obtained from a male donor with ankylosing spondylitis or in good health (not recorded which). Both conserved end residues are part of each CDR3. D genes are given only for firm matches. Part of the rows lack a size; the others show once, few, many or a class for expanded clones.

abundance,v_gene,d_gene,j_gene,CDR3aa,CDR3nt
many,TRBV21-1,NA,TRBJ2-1,CASTTKRLAGTEYNEQFF,TGTGCCAGCACCACGAAAAGACTAGCGGGGACGGAGTACAATGAGCAGTTCTTC
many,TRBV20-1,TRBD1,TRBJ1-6,CSAGGQSDSPLHF,TGCAGTGCTGGGGGACAGTCGGACTCACCCCTCCACTTT
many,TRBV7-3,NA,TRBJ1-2,CASSLTGTLGYTF,TGTGCCAGCAGCTTAACGGGGACTTTAGGCTACACCTTC
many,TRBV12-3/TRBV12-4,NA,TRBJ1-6,CASSLQGYSPLHF,TGTGCCAGCAGTTTACAGGGGTATTCACCCCTCCACTTT
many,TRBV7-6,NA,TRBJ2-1,CASSLAESNEQFF,TGTGCCAGCAGCTTGGCGGAAAGTAATGAGCAGTTCTTC
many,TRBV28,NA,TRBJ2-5,CASSTQQGGQETQYF,TGTGCCAGCAGTACCCAACAGGGCGGCCAAGAGACCCAGTACTTC
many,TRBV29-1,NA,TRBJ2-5,CSVAQGRRETQYF,TGCAGCGTTGCCCAGGGGCGGCGGGAGACCCAGTACTTC
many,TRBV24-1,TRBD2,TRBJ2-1,CATSPMRGAGEQFF,TGTGCCACCAGTCCGATGCGGGGTGCGGGAGAACAGTTCTTC
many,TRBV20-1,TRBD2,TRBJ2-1,CSAPGRTSGSEQFF,TGCAGTGCTCCGGGCCGGACTAGCGGTTCGGAGCAGTTCTTC
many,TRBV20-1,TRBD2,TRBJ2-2,CSARSGGWNTGELFF,TGCAGTGCGAGAAGCGGGGGTTGGAACACCGGGGAGCTGTTTTTT
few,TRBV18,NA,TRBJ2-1,CASSRQTNEQFF,TGTGCCAGCTCCCGGCAAACGAATGAGCAGTTCTTC
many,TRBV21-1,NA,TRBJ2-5,CAKGLYGETQYF,TGTGCCAAAGGACTCTACGGGGAGACCCAGTACTTC
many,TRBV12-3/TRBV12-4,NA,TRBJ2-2,CASRKAGSNTGELFF,TGTGCCAGCAGAAAGGCGGGGTCGAACACCGGGGAGCTGTTTTTT
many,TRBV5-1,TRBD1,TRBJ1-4,CASRTAGGTNEKLFF,TGCGCCAGCCGTACGGCAGGGGGGACTAATGAAAAACTGTTTTTT
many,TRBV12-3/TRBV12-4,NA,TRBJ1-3,CASRSRQGVGGNTIYF,TGTGCCAGCAGGTCCCGGCAGGGAGTAGGAGGAAACACCATATATTTT
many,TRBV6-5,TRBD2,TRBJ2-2,CASSYAAGGTGELFF,TGTGCCAGCAGTTACGCGGCGGGGGGGACTGGGGAGCTGTTTTTT
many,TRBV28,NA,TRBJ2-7,CASSSGQISYEQYF,TGTGCCAGCAGTTCAGGACAGATCTCCTACGAGCAGTACTTC
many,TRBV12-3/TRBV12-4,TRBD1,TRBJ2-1,CASIRQGAGNEQFF,TGTGCCAGCATACGACAGGGGGCTGGAAATGAGCAGTTCTTC
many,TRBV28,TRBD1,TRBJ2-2,CASSSGQTNTGELFF,TGTGCCAGCAGTTCGGGACAGACGAACACCGGGGAGCTGTTTTTT
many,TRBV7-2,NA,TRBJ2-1,CASSLGQFNEQFF,TGTGCCAGCAGCTTAGGGCAGTTTAATGAGCAGTTCTTC
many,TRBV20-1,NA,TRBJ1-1,CSARPNNKAVNTEAFF,TGCAGTGCTAGACCCAACAATAAGGCAGTGAACACTGAAGCTTTCTTT
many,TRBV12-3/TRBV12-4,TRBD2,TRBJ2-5,CASSSRTSGMETQYF,TGTGCCAGCAGTTCTAGGACTAGCGGCATGGAGACCCAGTACTTC
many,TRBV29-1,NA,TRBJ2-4,CSVEDLEGQVDIQYF,TGCAGCGTTGAAGATCTTGAAGGGCAGGTGGACATTCAGTACTTC
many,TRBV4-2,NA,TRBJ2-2,CASSQAGVGELFF,TGTGCCAGCAGCCAAGCCGGGGTGGGGGAGCTGTTTTTT
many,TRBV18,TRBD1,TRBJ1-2,CASSPVTGSSTNYGYTF,TGTGCCAGCTCACCAGTGACAGGGTCCTCAACTAACTATGGCTACACCTTC
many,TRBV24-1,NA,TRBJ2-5,CATSDVHRGGEETQYF,TGTGCCACCAGTGACGTTCACAGGGGCGGGGAAGAGACCCAGTACTTC
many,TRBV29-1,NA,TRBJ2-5,CSVVTEKTLWGQETQYF,TGCAGCGTTGTAACAGAAAAAACTCTTTGGGGCCAAGAGACCCAGTACTTC
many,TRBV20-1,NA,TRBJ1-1,CSARIPAGTEAFF,TGCAGTGCTAGGATCCCCGCGGGCACTGAAGCTTTCTTT
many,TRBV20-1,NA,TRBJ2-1,CSASAGGGLGLDEQFF,TGCAGTGCTAGCGCCGGCGGGGGCCTAGGGTTAGATGAGCAGTTCTTC
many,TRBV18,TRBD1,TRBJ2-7,CASSPQGTGYEQYF,TGTGCCAGCTCACCACAAGGGACAGGCTACGAGCAGTACTTC
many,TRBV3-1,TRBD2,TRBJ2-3,CASSQEWTSGDTQYF,TGTGCCAGCAGCCAAGAGTGGACTAGCGGAGATACGCAGTATTTT
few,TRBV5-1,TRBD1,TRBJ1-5,CASSLGGTGGNQPQHF,TGCGCCAGCAGCTTGGGGGGGACAGGGGGCAATCAGCCCCAGCATTTT
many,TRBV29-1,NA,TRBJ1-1,CSVATGLEAFF,TGCAGCGTAGCTACAGGGTTAGAAGCTTTCTTT
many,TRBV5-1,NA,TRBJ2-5,CASSLAGHPQETQYF,TGCGCCAGCAGCTTGGCGGGACACCCTCAAGAGACCCAGTACTTC
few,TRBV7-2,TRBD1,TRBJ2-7,CASSAAPGTDLYEQYF,TGTGCCAGCAGCGCAGCGCCCGGGACAGACCTCTACGAGCAGTACTTC
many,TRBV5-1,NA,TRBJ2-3,CASSLNTDTQYF,TGCGCCAGCAGCTTAAACACAGATACGCAGTATTTT
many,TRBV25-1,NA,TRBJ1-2,CASSEVATVGGYTF,TGTGCCAGCAGTGAAGTCGCGACAGTCGGAGGCTACACCTTC
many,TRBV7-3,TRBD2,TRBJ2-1,CASSSRTRGSGGNNEQFF,TGTGCCAGCAGCTCGCGCACGAGGGGTAGCGGGGGGAACAATGAGCAGTTCTTC
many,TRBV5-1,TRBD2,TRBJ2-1,CASSLTSGSSYNEQFF,TGCGCCAGCAGCTTGACTAGCGGGAGCTCCTACAATGAGCAGTTCTTC
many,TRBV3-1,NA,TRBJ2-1,CASSQDLVGGQQQFF,TGTGCCAGCAGCCAAGATCTTGTGGGCGGACAACAGCAGTTCTTC
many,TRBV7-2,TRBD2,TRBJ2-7,CASSLPPGLSSYEQYF,TGTGCCAGCAGCTTACCACCGGGACTAAGCTCCTACGAGCAGTACTTC
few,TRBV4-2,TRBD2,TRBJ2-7,CASSQDSGQHYEQYF,TGTGCCAGCAGCCAAGATAGCGGGCAACACTACGAGCAGTACTTC
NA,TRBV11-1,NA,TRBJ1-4,CASRRTGAGIEKLFF,TGTGCCAGCCGACGGACCGGGGCGGGGATTGAAAAACTGTTTTTT
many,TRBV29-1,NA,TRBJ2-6,CSVTDPGANVLTF,TGCAGCGTTACAGATCCTGGGGCCAACGTCCTGACTTTC
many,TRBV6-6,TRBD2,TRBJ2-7,CASRPTSGYEQYF,TGTGCCAGCAGGCCAACTAGCGGGTACGAGCAGTACTTC
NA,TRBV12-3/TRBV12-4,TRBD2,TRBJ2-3,CASSSSVAGKLDTQYF,TGTGCCAGCAGTTCGTCTGTAGCGGGGAAATTAGATACGCAGTATTTT
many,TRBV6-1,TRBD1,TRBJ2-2,CASRTGGAYTGELFF,TGTGCCAGCAGGACAGGGGGCGCTTACACCGGGGAGCTGTTTTTT
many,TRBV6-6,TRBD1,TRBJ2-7,CASSYRDRYEQYF,TGTGCCAGCAGTTACAGGGACAGGTACGAGCAGTACTTC
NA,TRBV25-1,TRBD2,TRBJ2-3,CASRPAGASTDTQYF,TGTGCCAGCAGGCCAGCGGGGGCAAGCACAGATACGCAGTATTTT
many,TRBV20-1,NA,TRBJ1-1,CSAIGSQRNTEAFF,TGCAGTGCTATAGGGAGTCAGAGGAACACTGAAGCTTTCTTT
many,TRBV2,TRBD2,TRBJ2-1,CASTVRTSVQEQFF,TGTGCCAGCACTGTGAGAACTAGCGTACAGGAGCAGTTCTTC